These 23 T cell receptor beta chains came from one sample sequenced in a study of cytomegalovirus exposure and HLA in healthy donors. Primers: 60 Vbeta forward and 13 Jbeta reverse. Clones were read by immunoSEQ multiplex PCR, and TCRdb kept only the in-frame ones, dropping some. The sample includes 150,000 to 200,000 clones, roughly 80% of them seen just once. The specimen was PBMCs. Receptors were obtained from a woman in her 30s in good health and CMV-seronegative.

The gene calls are TRBV9 and TRBJ1-3, with D possibly being TRBD1 (5 bases). CDR1 is SGDLS and CDR2 is YYNGEE in the germline V gene. The CDR3 is made up of 14 amino acids. V was clipped by 4 bases and J by 9 bases, with 17 bases between them. This CDR3 reads CASSFLGEVGTIYF. The CDR3 coding sequence is TGTGCCAGCAGCTTCCTGGGGGAGGTAGGCACCATATATTTT.

As concerns this clone: The junction departs from the called germline gene at one end, perhaps through a read error. V gene TRBV19 combines with J gene TRBJ2-2; TRBD1 aligns across 8 bases. The CDR3 length is 15 residues. Germline CDR1 reads LNHDA; CDR2 reads SQIVND (reference sequence). CDR3 DNA: TGTGCCAGTAGCATAGGACAGGGGAACACCGGGGAGCTGTTTTTT. Its translation: CASSIGQGNTGELFF.

This clone was found a few times. The gene calls are TRBV5-4 and TRBJ2-7, with D tentatively TRBD2 (6 bases). V lost 5 bases, J lost 2 bases, and 20 bases lay in between. CDR1 SGHNT and CDR2 YYREEE come from the germline V gene (reference sequence). This CDR3 region has 16 residues. CDR3 region: CASSSFPGGSAYEQYF. The CDR3 DNA is TGTGCCAGCAGTTCCTTCCCTGGGGGGTCCGCCTACGAGCAGTACTTC.

The DNA of the CDR3 is TGTGCCAGCAGTGATCGGAGGGTATCGGATACGCAGTATTTT. Translated, it gives CASSDRRVSDTQYF. The rearrangement links TRBV2 to TRBJ2-3, with D tentatively TRBD2 (6 bases). This CDR3 spans 14 amino acids. From germline, CDR1 is SNHLY and CDR2 FYNNEI. The V and J ends lost 3 bases and 6 bases respectively, with 13 bases between them. Using reference TRBV2 and TRBJ2-3 for the parts outside the CDR3, the full variable domain is EPEVTQTPSHQVTQMGQEVILRCVPISNHLYFYWYRQILGQKVEFLVSFYNNEISEKSEIFDDQFSVERPDGSNFTLKIRSTKLEDSAMYFCASSDRRVSDTQYFGPGTRLTVL.

V usage is TRBV12-5 and J usage is TRBJ2-1; 8 positions match TRBD2. This CDR3 is 15 amino acids long. V was pared by 6 bases and J by 4 bases, with 8 bases of the junction left unmatched. Looked up from germline, CDR1 is LGHNT and CDR2 is FRNRAP. The CDR3: CASGPGLAGYNEQFF. CDR3 DNA: TGTGCTAGTGGACCCGGACTAGCCGGATACAATGAGCAGTTCTTC.

The chain joins TRBV10-2 to TRBJ1-2; possible D gene TRBD1, 5 bases. Germline CDR1 reads WSHSY; CDR2 reads SAAADI. This CDR3 comprises 13 residues. The V and J ends lost 3 bases and 6 bases respectively, with 11 bases between them. The CDR3 protein is CASSDREIHGYTF. CDR3 sequence (DNA): TGCGCCAGCAGTGACAGGGAAATCCATGGCTACACCTTC.

CDR3 bases: TGTGCCAGCAGCGCCCCCCCGACTCACTATTATGGCTACACCTTC. Protein sequence: CASSAPPTHYYGYTF. V and J are TRBV9 and TRBJ1-2; D gene unclear. The CDR3 runs to 15 residues. Germline values: CDR1 SGDLS, CDR2 YYNGEE. Trimming took off 3 bases at V and 5 bases at J, with 17 bases between the two ends.

In its sample, this clone was seen a few times. The chain recombines TRBV7-2 with TRBJ1-2; D is undetermined. Per germline, CDR1 SGHTA and CDR2 FQGNSA. Trimming pared 5 bases from V and 4 bases from J, leaving 17 bases between. The CDR3 spans 15 residues. The CDR3 here is CASSPEGYSFYGYTF. The CDR3 DNA is TGTGCCAGCAGCCCCGAGGGTTACAGTTTCTATGGCTACACCTTC.

The chain couples TRBV4-2 to TRBJ2-6, with TRBD2 matching over 7 bases. There are 18 residues in the CDR3. The V and J ends lost 0 bases and 0 bases, in that order; junction bases with no gene match: 5. CDR1 and CDR2 from the germline V gene are LGHNA and YNFKEQ. The DNA for the CDR3 is TGTGCCAGCAGCCAAGAGGAGGGACTAAGCTCTGGGGCCAACGTCCTGACTTTC. This sequence encodes CASSQEEGLSSGANVLTF.

The chain has TRBV30 and TRBJ1-3; D is uncertain. This CDR3 is built from 15 residues. Trimming pared 2 bases from V and 4 bases from J, leaving 15 bases between. Germline V gene sequence: CDR1 GTSNPN, CDR2 SVGIG (reference sequence). The CDR3 DNA is TGTGCCTGGAGTAGCCGTTCGGGGTTAGGAAACACCATATATTTT. Residues: CAWSSRSGLGNTIYF.

V usage is TRBV27 and J usage is TRBJ2-6; D uncertain. The CDR3 is made up of 16 amino acids. In germline, CDR1 is MNHEY, CDR2 SMNVEV (reference sequence). V was clipped by 3 bases and J by 1 base, with 10 bases between them. The DNA for the CDR3 is TGTGCCAGCAGTTTGGGCTTATCTTCTGGGGCCAACGTCCTGACTTTC. Translating gives CASSLGLSSGANVLTF.

J is TRBJ1-5 and V is TRBV18; 7 bases align to TRBD1. Germline V gene lookup returns CDR1 KGHSH and CDR2 LQKENI. This CDR3 region has 15 residues. With V trimmed by 2 bases and J by 4 bases, 5 bases remained unmatched. For the CDR3, the DNA is TGTGCCAGCTCACCAGGGACAGATTTTAATCAGCCCCAGCATTTT. This codes for CASSPGTDFNQPQHF.

The chain couples TRBV30 to TRBJ1-5, with TRBD1 identical over 9 bases. The germline V gene encodes CDR1 GTSNPN and CDR2 SVGIG (reference sequence). The CDR3 length is 14 residues. V dropped 1 base and J dropped 6; count of bases not matched to a gene: 4. The CDR3 nucleotides are TGTGCCTGGAGTGCTGTGACAGGGGGTCAGCCCCAGCATTTT. Amino acid sequence: CAWSAVTGGQPQHF.

The CDR3 DNA reads as TGCAGTGCTAGAGGGCCTCTGGAGCAGTACTTC. Protein sequence: CSARGPLEQYF. V gene TRBV20-1 combines with J gene TRBJ2-7, with D unclear. CDR1 and CDR2 from the germline V gene are DFQATT and SNEGSKA (reference sequence). This CDR3 region has 11 residues. V lost 1 base and J 7 bases, leaving 8 bases between the germline ends.

As regards this clone: One junction end does not reproduce the germline sequence, and a read error may be involved. V gene TRBV5-1 combines with J gene TRBJ2-7; D is unclear. There are 13 residues in the CDR3. Germline-derived CDR1 and CDR2 are SGHRS and YFSETQ. The CDR3 is CASSLHSSSEQYF. The DNA for the CDR3 is TGCGCCAGCAGCTTGCATAGTTCCTCCGAGCAGTACTTC.

V is TRBV6-6 and J is TRBJ1-2, with a possible D match to TRBD1 (6 bases). Germline CDR1 is MNHNY and CDR2 is SVGAGI (reference sequence). The CDR3 is made up of 15 amino acids. Trimming stripped 6 bases from V and 0 bases from J, with 14 bases between. This CDR3 reads CASSPGEWANYGYTF. The CDR3 DNA reads TGTGCCAGCAGCCCAGGGGAGTGGGCTAACTATGGCTACACCTTC.

The chain carries TRBV2 and TRBJ2-3, with D possibly being TRBD2 (6 bases). V was pared by 3 bases and J by 4 bases, with 11 bases between. CDR3 length: 14 residues. Germline V gene sequence: CDR1 SNHLY, CDR2 FYNNEI. DNA for the CDR3: TGTGCCAGCAGTGACGCGCGGGGCGCAGATACGCAGTATTTT. Its translation: CASSDARGADTQYF. Combining the CDR3 with reference TRBV2 and TRBJ2-3 gives the whole variable domain EPEVTQTPSHQVTQMGQEVILRCVPISNHLYFYWYRQILGQKVEFLVSFYNNEISEKSEIFDDQFSVERPDGSNFTLKIRSTKLEDSAMYFCASSDARGADTQYFGPGTRLTVL.

This clone was seen many times. The same CDR3 arises from other DNA sequences in this sample as well. The V gene is TRBV5-1, the J gene TRBJ1-1; D is undetermined. CDR3 length: 13 residues. Germline CDR1 and CDR2: SGHRS and YFSETQ. The ends were cut back, 4 bases at V and 1 base at J, with 8 bases in the middle. The CDR3, as DNA: TGCGCCAGCAGCCTAGCGGGGAACACTGAAGCTTTCTTT. Amino acid sequence: CASSLAGNTEAFF.

The rearrangement joins TRBV7-2 to TRBJ2-7, with D perhaps TRBD1 (6 bases). Germline assignment: CDR1 SGHTA and CDR2 FQGNSA. The CDR3 covers 16 residues. V was clipped by 1 base and J by 2 bases, with 15 bases between them. In DNA form, the CDR3 reads TGTGCCAGCAGCTTAGTCTTCTTTGGGGACACCTACGAGCAGTACTTC. Translated, it gives CASSLVFFGDTYEQYF.

The rearrangement joins TRBV28 to TRBJ1-6; TRBD1 might be the D (5 bases). The ends were cut back, 3 bases at V and 10 bases at J, with 13 bases in the middle. Germline V CDR1 and CDR2: MDHEN, SYDVKM. The CDR3 spans 14 residues. The CDR3 nucleotides read TGTGCCAGCAGTTTCATGCAGGGTTACTCACCCCTCCACTTT. This gives the protein CASSFMQGYSPLHF. Full variable domain (missing parts from reference TRBV28 and TRBJ1-6): DVKVTQSSRYLVKRTGEKVFLECVQDMDHENMFWYRQDPGLGLRLIYFSYDVKMKEKGDIPEGYSVSREKKERFSLILESASTNQTSMYLCASSFMQGYSPLHFGNGTRLTVT.

The chain couples TRBV7-2 to TRBJ2-1, with D possibly being TRBD2 (5 bases). V gave up 5 bases and J gave up 5 bases, with 16 bases separating them. The CDR3 is 15 amino acids. Germline loops: CDR1 SGHTA, CDR2 FQGNSA. This CDR3 reads CASSPRGGQNNEQFF. DNA of the CDR3: TGTGCCAGCAGCCCACGGGGTGGGCAAAACAATGAGCAGTTCTTC.

Turning to this clone: Other nucleotide sequences from this sample produce the same CDR3. This chain joins TRBV19 and TRBJ1-3; D gene uncertain. The CDR3 length is 11 residues. Deletions cut 9 bases from V and 0 bases from J, with 3 bases between. Germline V CDR1 and CDR2: LNHDA, SQIVND (reference sequence). The CDR3, as DNA: TGTGCCAGCGGCTCTGGAAACACCATATATTTT. Residues: CASGSGNTIYF.

The CDR3 loop reads CASRVRGSDTQYF. CDR3 nucleotides: TGTGCCAGCAGAGTTCGAGGATCAGATACGCAGTATTTT. The J gene is TRBJ2-3, the V gene TRBV5-8; D remains unclear. CDR1 is SGHTS, CDR2 YDEGEE, per germline. Trimming removed 5 bases from V and 4 bases from J, with 11 bases in between. The CDR3 contains 13 residues.